The clone carrying this T cell receptor beta chain showed up many times. What it binds is not known. The entry originates in a study of T cells after yellow fever vaccination. Study context: In the case of low-cell-number fractions, SMART-Seq v4 Ultra Low Input was used for preparation. General study findings and limits: Clonotypes found in both CD4 and CD8 compartments made up a small share. Compared with primary, the secondary response was weaker and peaked at day 5, not 15. Reappearing after the booster were most of the clones from primary vaccination (less than 97% CD4, approximately 86% CD8).

TCRdb reanalysed the 5' RACE reads using MiXCR and keeps one entry per CDR3 protein. The sample has about 120,000 distinct CDR3 sequences; approximately 9% are singletons. Germline loops: CDR1 LGHNA, CDR2 YNFKEQ. Trimming took 1 base from V and 0 from J, leaving 8 bases between them. The CDR3 is 15 amino acids. The J gene is TRBJ2-3, the V gene TRBV4-2, with D possibly matching TRBD1 (6 bases). This clonotype was obtained from a young man who received the YFV17D yellow fever vaccine. This specimen consisted of CD8+ T cells sorted from PBMCs, obtained on the day of the yellow fever booster vaccination. This CDR3 reads CASSQGDKSTDTQYF. Written as DNA, the CDR3 is TGTGCCAGCAGCCAAGGGGACAAGAGCACAGATACGCAGTATTTT.